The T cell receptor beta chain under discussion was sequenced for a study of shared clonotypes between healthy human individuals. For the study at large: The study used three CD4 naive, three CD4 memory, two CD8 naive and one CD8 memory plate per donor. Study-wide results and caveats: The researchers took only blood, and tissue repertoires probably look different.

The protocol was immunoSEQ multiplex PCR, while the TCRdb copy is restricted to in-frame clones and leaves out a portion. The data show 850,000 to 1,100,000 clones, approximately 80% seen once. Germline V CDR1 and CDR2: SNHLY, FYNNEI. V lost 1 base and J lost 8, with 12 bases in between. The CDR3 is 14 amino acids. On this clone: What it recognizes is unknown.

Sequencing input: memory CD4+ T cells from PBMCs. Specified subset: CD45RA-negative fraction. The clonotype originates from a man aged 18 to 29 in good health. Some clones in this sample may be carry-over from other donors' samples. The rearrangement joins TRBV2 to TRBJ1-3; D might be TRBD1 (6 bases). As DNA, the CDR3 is TGTGCCAGCAGTGAAGACAGGGTTGCGGACACCATATATTTT. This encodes CASSEDRVADTIYF.